The T cell receptor (beta chain) under discussion was sequenced for a study of cytomegalovirus exposure and HLA in healthy donors. At the level of the study: Drawn from HLA-typed donors, around 85 million unique TCRs were held in an early data release. Study-wide findings and caveats: Being productive about 87% or about 30% of the time was typical of most TCR beta V segments in an earlier analysis.

For this clone: The antigen is unknown.

60 Vbeta and 13 Jbeta primers were used in PCR. Assay used: immunoSEQ multiplex PCR; TCRdb lists only in-frame clones, some missing. The data contain about 100,000 clones, 65% to 85% of them singletons. Everyone who donated was a healthy bone marrow donor. The CDR3 contains 12 residues. The germline gives CDR1 MNHEY, CDR2 SVGAGI. Sequenced material: PBMCs. This chain connects TRBV6-5 to TRBJ2-5, with 9 nucleotides matching TRBD2. The J call may be wrong; the DNA end is better matched by TRBJ2-7. The receptor was derived from a female donor in good health and CMV-seropositive. The CDR3 bases are TGTGCGTCTAGCGGGAACCACTACGAGCAGTACTTC. It is translated as CASSGNHYEQYF.